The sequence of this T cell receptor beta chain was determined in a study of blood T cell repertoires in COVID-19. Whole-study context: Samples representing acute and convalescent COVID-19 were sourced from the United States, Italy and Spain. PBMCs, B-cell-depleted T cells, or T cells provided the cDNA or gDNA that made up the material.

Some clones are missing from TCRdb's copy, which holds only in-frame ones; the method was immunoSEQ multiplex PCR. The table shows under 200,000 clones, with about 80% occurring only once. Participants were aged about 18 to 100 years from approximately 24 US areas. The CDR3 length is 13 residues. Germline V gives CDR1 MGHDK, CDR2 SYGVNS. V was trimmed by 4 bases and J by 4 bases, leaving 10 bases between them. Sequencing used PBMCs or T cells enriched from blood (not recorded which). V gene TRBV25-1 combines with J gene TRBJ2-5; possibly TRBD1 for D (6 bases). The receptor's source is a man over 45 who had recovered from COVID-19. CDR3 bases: TGTGCCAGCAGTGCCTTACAGGGAGAGACCCAGTACTTC. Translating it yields CASSALQGETQYF.